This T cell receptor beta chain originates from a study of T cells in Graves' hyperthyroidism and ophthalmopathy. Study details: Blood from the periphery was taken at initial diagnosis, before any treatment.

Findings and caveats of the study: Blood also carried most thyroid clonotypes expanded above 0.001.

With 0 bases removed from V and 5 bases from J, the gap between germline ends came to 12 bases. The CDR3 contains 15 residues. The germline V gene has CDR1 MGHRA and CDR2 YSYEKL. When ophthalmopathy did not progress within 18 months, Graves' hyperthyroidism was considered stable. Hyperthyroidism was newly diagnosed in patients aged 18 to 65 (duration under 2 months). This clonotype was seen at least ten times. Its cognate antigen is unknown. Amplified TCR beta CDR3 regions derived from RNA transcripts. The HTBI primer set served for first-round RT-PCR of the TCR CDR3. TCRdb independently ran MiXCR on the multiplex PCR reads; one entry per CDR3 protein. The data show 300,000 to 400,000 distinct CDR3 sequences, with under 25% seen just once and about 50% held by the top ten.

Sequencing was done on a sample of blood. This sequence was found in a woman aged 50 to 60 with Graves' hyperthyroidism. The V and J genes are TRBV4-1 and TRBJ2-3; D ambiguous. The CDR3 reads CASSQDRPWVDTQYF. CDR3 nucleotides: TGCGCCAGCAGCCAAGATCGACCGTGGGTAGATACGCAGTATTTT.